Listed below are T cell receptor beta chains from one sample, sequenced in a study of OX40 agonist ivuxolimab in advanced cancers. Sequencing used immunoSEQ multiplex PCR; TCRdb keeps in-frame clones, though not all of them. The table lists about 86,000 clones, 91% of them singletons, with roughly 8.9% in the top ten. This specimen consisted of CD4+ or CD8+ T cells sorted from blood, obtained in a trial of the OX40 agonist ivuxolimab. Source of these receptors: an adult with an advanced solid tumor such as melanoma, head and neck, liver or kidney cancer. The CDR3 runs from the conserved cysteine through the conserved F or W. D genes are given only for firm matches. The size of a clone is reported for some rows only, either as once, few or many, or as a class for expanded clones.

v_gene	j_gene	abundance	d_gene	CDR3aa	CDR3nt
TRBV28	TRBJ1-2	.	.	CASTIQGRDGYTF	TGTGCCAGCACCATTCAGGGAAGAGATGGCTACACCTTC
TRBV27	TRBJ2-3	.	TRBD1	CASSPQGADTQYF	TGTGCCAGCAGTCCTCAGGGGGCAGATACGCAGTATTTT
TRBV28	TRBJ2-2	.	.	CASSPGTTNTGELFF	TGTGCCAGCAGTCCCGGGACAACTAACACCGGGGAGCTGTTTTTT
TRBV5-8	TRBJ2-7	.	TRBD1	CASSHRQGGPDEQYF	TGTGCCAGCAGCCATAGACAGGGGGGCCCTGACGAGCAGTACTTC
TRBV27	TRBJ2-3	.	.	CASSLPGTDTQYF	TGTGCCAGCAGTTTGCCAGGCACAGATACGCAGTATTTT
TRBV18	TRBJ2-7	.	TRBD1	CASSSRQGEGYEQYF	TGTGCCAGCTCATCCCGACAGGGGGAGGGCTACGAGCAGTACTTC
TRBV29-1	TRBJ2-1	once	.	CSAISSYNEQFF	TGCAGCGCGATAAGCTCCTACAATGAGCAGTTCTTC
TRBV9	TRBJ2-7	.	.	CASSVSLSAGSYEQYF	TGTGCCAGCAGCGTGTCTCTCTCGGCCGGCTCCTACGAGCAGTACTTC
TRBV29-1	TRBJ2-7	.	TRBD2	CSVDLGGEYEQYF	TGCAGCGTTGATTTGGGGGGGGAGTACGAGCAGTACTTC
TRBV27	TRBJ2-5	.	.	CASSLSRGWGTQYF	TGTGCCAGCAGTTTATCAAGGGGTTGGGGGACCCAGTACTTC
TRBV30	TRBJ1-2	.	.	CAWSVTGVPGYTF	TGTGCCTGGAGTGTTACGGGGGTTCCTGGCTACACCTTC
TRBV7-9	TRBJ2-7	.	TRBD1	CASSSDFDRGLEQYF	TGTGCCAGCAGCTCCGATTTCGACAGGGGTCTCGAGCAGTACTTC
TRBV29-1	TRBJ2-1	.	.	CSVGGGGSNEQFF	TGCAGCGTCGGAGGGGGCGGGTCCAATGAGCAGTTCTTC
TRBV10-2	TRBJ1-1	.	.	CASSEAAGGRTEAFF	TGCGCCAGCAGTGAAGCCGCGGGAGGGAGGACTGAAGCTTTCTTT
TRBV7-2	TRBJ2-1	.	.	CASSLSRNEQFF	TGTGCCAGCAGCCTCTCGAGGAATGAGCAGTTCTTC
TRBV4-1	TRBJ2-1	.	.	CASSQEFAQGRYNEQFF	TGCGCCAGCAGCCAAGAATTCGCGCAAGGGCGCTACAATGAGCAGTTCTTC
TRBV7-9	TRBJ2-7	.	TRBD1	CASSLDRGSSYEQYF	TGTGCCAGCAGCTTGGACAGGGGAAGCTCCTACGAGCAGTACTTC
TRBV2	TRBJ2-7	.	TRBD2	CASSEGVAGSYYEQYF	TGTGCCAGCAGTGAAGGGGTAGCGGGATCCTACTACGAGCAGTACTTC
TRBV5-1	TRBJ1-1	.	.	CASSVNGGSNTEAFF	TGCGCCAGCAGTGTAAATGGGGGCTCTAACACTGAAGCTTTCTTT
TRBV30	TRBJ2-4	.	TRBD1	CAWSAPGQATMAKNIQYF	TGTGCCTGGAGTGCACCGGGACAGGCGACAATGGCCAAAAACATTCAGTACTTC